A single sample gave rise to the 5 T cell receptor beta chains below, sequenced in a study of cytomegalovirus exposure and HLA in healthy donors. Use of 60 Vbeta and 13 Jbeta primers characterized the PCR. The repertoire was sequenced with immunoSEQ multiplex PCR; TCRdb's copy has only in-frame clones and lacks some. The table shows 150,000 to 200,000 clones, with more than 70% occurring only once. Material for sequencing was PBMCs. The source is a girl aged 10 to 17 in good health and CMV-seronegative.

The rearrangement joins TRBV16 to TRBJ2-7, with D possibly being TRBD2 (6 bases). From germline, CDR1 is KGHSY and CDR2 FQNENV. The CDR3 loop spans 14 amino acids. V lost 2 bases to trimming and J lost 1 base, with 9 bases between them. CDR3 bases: TGTGCCAGCAGCCAAGAGGGGACTTCCTACGAGCAGTACTTC. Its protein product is CASSQEGTSYEQYF.

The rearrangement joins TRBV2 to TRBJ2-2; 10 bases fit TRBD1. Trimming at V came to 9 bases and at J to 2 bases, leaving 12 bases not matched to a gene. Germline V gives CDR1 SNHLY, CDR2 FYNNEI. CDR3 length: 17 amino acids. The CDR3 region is CARNPGTGDINTGELFF. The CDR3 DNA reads TGTGCCAGAAACCCCGGGACAGGGGACATAAACACCGGGGAGCTGTTTTTT.

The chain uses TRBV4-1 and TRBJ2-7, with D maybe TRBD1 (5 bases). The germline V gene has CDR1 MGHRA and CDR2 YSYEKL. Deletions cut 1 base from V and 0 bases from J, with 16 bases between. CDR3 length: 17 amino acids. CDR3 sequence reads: CASSQVIGDSSSYEQYF. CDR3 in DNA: TGCGCCAGCAGCCAAGTTATAGGCGACAGTTCCTCCTACGAGCAGTACTTC.

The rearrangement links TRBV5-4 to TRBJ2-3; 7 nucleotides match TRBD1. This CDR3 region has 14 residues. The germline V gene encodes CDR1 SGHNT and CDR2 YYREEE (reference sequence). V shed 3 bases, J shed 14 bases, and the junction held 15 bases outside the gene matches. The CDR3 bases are TGTGCCAGCAGCTCCCTTAGGGACAGCCGGTCACCGTATTTT. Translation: CASSSLRDSRSPYF. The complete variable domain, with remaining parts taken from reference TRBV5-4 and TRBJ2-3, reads ETGVTQSPTHLIKTRGQQVTLRCSSQSGHNTVSWYQQALGQGPQFIFQYYREEENGRGNFPPRFSGLQFPNYSSELNVNALELDDSALYLCASSSLRDSRSPYFGPGTRLTVL.

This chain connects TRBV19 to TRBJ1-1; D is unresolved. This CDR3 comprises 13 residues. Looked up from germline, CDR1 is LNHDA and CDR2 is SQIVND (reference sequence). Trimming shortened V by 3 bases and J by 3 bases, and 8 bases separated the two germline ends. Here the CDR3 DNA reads TGTGCCAGTAGTATTGCTACCGACACTGAAGCTTTCTTT. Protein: CASSIATDTEAFF.